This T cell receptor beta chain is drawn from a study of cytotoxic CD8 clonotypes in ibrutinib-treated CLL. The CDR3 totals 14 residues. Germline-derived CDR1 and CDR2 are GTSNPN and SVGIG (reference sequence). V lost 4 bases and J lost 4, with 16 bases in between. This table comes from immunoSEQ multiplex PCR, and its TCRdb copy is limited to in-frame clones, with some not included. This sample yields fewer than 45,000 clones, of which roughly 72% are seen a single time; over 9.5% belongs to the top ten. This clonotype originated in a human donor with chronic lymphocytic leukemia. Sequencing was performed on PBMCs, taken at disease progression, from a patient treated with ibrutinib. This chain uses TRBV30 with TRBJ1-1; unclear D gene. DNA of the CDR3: TGTGCCTGGAATTCTGGGGTTGGAGGCACTGAAGCTTTCTTT. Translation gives CAWNSGVGGTEAFF.